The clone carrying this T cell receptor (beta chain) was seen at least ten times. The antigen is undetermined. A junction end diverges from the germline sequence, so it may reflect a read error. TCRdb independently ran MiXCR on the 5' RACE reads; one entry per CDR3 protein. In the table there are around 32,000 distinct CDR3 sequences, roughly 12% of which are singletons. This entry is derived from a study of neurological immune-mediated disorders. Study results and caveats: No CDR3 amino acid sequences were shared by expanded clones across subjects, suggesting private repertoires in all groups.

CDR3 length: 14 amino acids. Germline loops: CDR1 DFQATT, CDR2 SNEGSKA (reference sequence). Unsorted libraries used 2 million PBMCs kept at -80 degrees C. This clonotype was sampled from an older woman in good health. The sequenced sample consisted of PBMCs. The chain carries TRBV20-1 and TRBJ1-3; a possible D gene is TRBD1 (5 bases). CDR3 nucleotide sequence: TGCAGTGCCAGAGCCGGGGGACCTGGAAACACCATATATTTT. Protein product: CSARAGGPGNTIYF.